This T cell receptor beta chain was sequenced in a study of beta chain features in type 1 diabetes. Study-level results: More deletions and fewer insertions at VDJ junctions were found in patients with type 1 diabetes.

The authors reverse transcribed all of the isolated RNA, so sequencing captured expressed TCRB transcripts. Measured with immunoSEQ multiplex PCR; TCRdb has only the in-frame clones, and not every one. The top ten hold around 0.7% of the sample, which has some 140,000 clones, about 9.2% seen once. The V end was cut by 3 bases, the J end by 2 bases, with 16 bases between. Germline V gene data show CDR1 as MNHEY and CDR2 as SMNVEV (reference sequence). The CDR3 totals 17 residues. This clone has just a few counts. Its antigen is not known. This clonotype was sampled from a young man in good health. This chain connects TRBV27 to TRBJ2-2; possible D gene TRBD2, 5 bases. The sequenced material came from central memory CD4+ T cells from blood. The CDR3 spells CASSFSGRRRNTGELFF. CDR3 nucleotides: TGTGCCAGCAGTTTCTCCGGACGGAGGCGTAACACCGGGGAGCTGTTTTTT.